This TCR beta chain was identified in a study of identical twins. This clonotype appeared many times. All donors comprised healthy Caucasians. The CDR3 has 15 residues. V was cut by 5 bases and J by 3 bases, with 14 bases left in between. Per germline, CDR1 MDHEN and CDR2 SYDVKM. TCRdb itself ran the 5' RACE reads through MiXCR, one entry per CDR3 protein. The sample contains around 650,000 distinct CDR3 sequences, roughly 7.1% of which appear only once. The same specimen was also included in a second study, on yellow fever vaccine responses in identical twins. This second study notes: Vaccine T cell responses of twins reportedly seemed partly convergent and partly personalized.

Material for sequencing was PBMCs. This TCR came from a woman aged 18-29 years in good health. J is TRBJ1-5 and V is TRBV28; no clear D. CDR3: CASSPEIRSNQPQHF. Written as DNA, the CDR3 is TGTGCCAGCAGTCCCGAAATTAGGTCCAATCAGCCCCAGCATTTT.